Each of the 18 T cell receptor beta chains below was sequenced from the same sample in a study of blood T cell repertoires in COVID-19. Some clones are missing from TCRdb's copy, which holds only in-frame ones; the method was immunoSEQ multiplex PCR. The sample yields over 15,000 clones, about nine tenths seen once. The material sequenced was peripheral blood. These TCRs come from a human donor in a cohort sampled during active COVID-19.

The CDR3 sequence: CASSAQGVQETQYF. The CDR3, as DNA: TGTGCCAGCTCGGCCCAGGGGGTCCAAGAGACCCAGTACTTC. This chain joins TRBV5-4 and TRBJ2-5, with 7 bases that match TRBD1. CDR1 is SGHNT, CDR2 YYREEE, per germline (reference sequence). The V and J ends lost 7 bases and 1 base, in that order; junction bases with no gene match: 7. The CDR3 has 14 amino acids. The full variable domain, in which reference TRBV5-4 and TRBJ2-5 provide the parts outside the CDR3, is ETGVTQSPTHLIKTRGQQVTLRCSSQSGHNTVSWYQQALGQGPQFIFQYYREEENGRGNFPPRFSGLQFPNYSSELNVNALELDDSALYLCASSAQGVQETQYFGPGTRLLVL.

V and J are TRBV30 and TRBJ2-7, with 8 bases that match TRBD2. This CDR3 is built from 13 residues. Germline lookup yields CDR1 GTSNPN and CDR2 SVGIG (reference sequence). V was clipped by 1 base and J by 6 bases; unmatched bases: 5. For the CDR3, the DNA is TGTGCCTGGAGTGCAATAGCGGGAAGCGAGCAGTACTTC. Amino acid sequence: CAWSAIAGSEQYF.

This rearrangement joins TRBV6-5 to TRBJ1-3; D not resolved. Between the trimmed V and J ends, which lost 5 bases and 1 base, there was a span of 6 bases. CDR3 length equals 13 residues. CDR1 MNHEY and CDR2 SVGAGI come from the germline V gene. CDR3 DNA: TGTGCCAGCAGTACGGGGTCTGGAAACACCATATATTTT. Its translation is CASSTGSGNTIYF.

This chain joins TRBV3-1 (or the pseudogene TRBV3-2) and TRBJ1-2; D may be TRBD1 (5 bases). The CDR3 length is 14 residues. V shed 4 bases and J shed 4 bases, with 13 bases lying between them. Germline CDR1 is LGHDT and CDR2 is YNNKEL (reference sequence). CDR3 in DNA: TGTGCCAGCAGCCCCCTGTTGGGGGGCTATGGCTACACCTTC. This translates into CASSPLLGGYGYTF.

The chain uses TRBV12-3 or TRBV12-4 and TRBJ2-3, with 8 bases that match TRBD1. V trimming: 7 bases; J trimming: 13 bases; junction bases outside the gene matches: 7. The CDR3 is 11 amino acids. The CDR3, as DNA: TGTGCCAGCAAACTGGCAGGGGGCAAGTATTTT. This codes for CASKLAGGKYF.

V and J are TRBV9 and TRBJ2-5; 7 bases fit TRBD1. Trimming removed 0 bases from V and 2 bases from J; junction bases left unmatched: 4. This CDR3 spans 15 amino acids. Germline V gene lookup returns CDR1 SGDLS and CDR2 YYNGEE. DNA of the CDR3: TGTGCCAGCAGCGTAGGGGGACAGCCGCAAGAGACCCAGTACTTC. Its translation is CASSVGGQPQETQYF.

The chain combines TRBV18 with TRBJ1-1; D is unresolved. Trimming took off 5 bases at V and 5 bases at J, with 15 bases between the two ends. The CDR3 loop spans 14 amino acids. Germline lookup yields CDR1 KGHSH and CDR2 LQKENI. The CDR3: CASSTIMSRTEAFF. Written as DNA, the CDR3 is TGTGCCAGCTCAACTATTATGTCCCGGACTGAAGCTTTCTTT.

The CDR3 DNA follows: TGTGCCAGCAGCTTGGAGAGGGCGCAAACTCTGGGGGCCAACGTCCTGACTTTC. It specifies CASSLERAQTLGANVLTF. V and J are TRBV7-9 and TRBJ2-6; maybe TRBD2 (5 bases). V shed 3 bases and J shed 4 bases, with 19 bases lying between them. The CDR3 spans 18 residues. The V gene's germline CDR1 is SEHNR and CDR2 FQNEAQ (reference sequence).

This chain connects TRBV2 to TRBJ2-3; 10 bases match TRBD1. With 7 bases clipped from V and 6 bases from J, the junction kept 4 bases outside the gene matches. Germline V CDR1 and CDR2: SNHLY, FYNNEI. CDR3 length equals 13 residues. The CDR3 DNA is TGTGCCAGCATTCGGACAGGGGGGGATACGCAGTATTTT. This translates into CASIRTGGDTQYF.

The chain has TRBV11-2 and TRBJ2-1, with D maybe TRBD2 (6 bases). The germline V gene encodes CDR1 SGHAT and CDR2 FQNNGV. This CDR3 comprises 16 residues. Trimming removed 2 bases from V and 8 bases from J, with 19 bases in between. The CDR3 DNA follows: TGTGCCAGCAGCTTACATAGAGGGAGGTTCGGAGATGAGCAGTTCTTC. Protein sequence: CASSLHRGRFGDEQFF.

The rearrangement uses TRBV6-4 and TRBJ2-3; 9 bases map to TRBD2. This CDR3 contains 16 residues. Germline lookup yields CDR1 MRHNA and CDR2 SNTAGT. Unmatched junction bases numbered 7, after V lost 2 bases and J lost 4 bases. The CDR3 is CASSDEAGGSADTQYF. CDR3 in DNA: TGTGCCAGCAGTGACGAGGCGGGGGGGAGCGCAGATACGCAGTATTTT.

The chain is built from TRBV6-5 and TRBJ2-5; 9 nucleotides line up with TRBD1. The germline CDR1 and CDR2 sequences are MNHEY and SVGAGI. The CDR3 is 15 residues long. V lost 7 bases, J lost 9 bases, and 15 bases stayed unmatched. The DNA for the CDR3 is TGTGCCAGCACCAATGACAGGGGGTTCCTTAGGGCCCAGTACTTC. Translated: CASTNDRGFLRAQYF.

The chain uses TRBV3-1 (or the pseudogene TRBV3-2) and TRBJ2-7; TRBD1 aligns across 9 bases. The junction had 5 bases not matched to a gene; V was cut back by 3 bases and J by 5 bases. This CDR3 spans 14 amino acids. CDR1 is LGHDT, CDR2 YNNKEL, per germline (reference sequence). CDR3: CASSHTGGGHEQYF. As DNA, the CDR3 is TGTGCCAGCAGCCATACAGGGGGCGGCCACGAGCAGTACTTC.

In its sample, this clone was seen a few times. The CDR3 bases are TGTGCCAGCAGTCCGCTGAGGAGGGGCTCTATTCAGCCCCAGCATTTT. This sequence encodes CASSPLRRGSIQPQHF. The gene calls are TRBV27 and TRBJ1-5; D may be TRBD1 (5 bases). The V gene's germline CDR1 is MNHEY and CDR2 SMNVEV (reference sequence). The CDR3 extends over 16 amino acids. Trimming pared 5 bases from V and 6 bases from J, leaving 20 bases between.

This clone was picked up one time. The chain uses TRBV5-1 and TRBJ2-7, with 11 bases that match TRBD2. J was trimmed by 7 bases and V by 4 bases; bases with no gene match: 16. The CDR3 extends over 17 amino acids. The germline V gene encodes CDR1 SGHRS and CDR2 YFSETQ. In DNA, the CDR3 is TGCGCCAGCAGCGACGGACTAGCGGGCAGACCCGCGTGGGAGCAGTACTTC. Translating gives CASSDGLAGRPAWEQYF.

The V call is TRBV4-1, the J call TRBJ2-3; D remains ambiguous. CDR1 and CDR2 from the germline V gene are MGHRA and YSYEKL. The CDR3 is made up of 18 amino acids. V shed 4 bases and J shed 0 bases, with 20 bases lying between them. CDR3 residues: CASSPIDLGFRSTDTQYF. The CDR3 bases are TGCGCCAGCAGCCCAATAGACCTAGGATTTAGGAGCACAGATACGCAGTATTTT.

CDR3 in DNA: TGTGCCAGCAGCTTAGATAATTGGGGCGCGAACACTGAAGCTTTCTTT. It is translated as CASSLDNWGANTEAFF. The chain couples TRBV7-9 to TRBJ1-1; maybe TRBD1 (5 bases). Germline V gene sequence: CDR1 SEHNR, CDR2 FQNEAQ (reference sequence). V lost 1 base to trimming and J lost 1 base, with 13 bases between them. The CDR3 totals 16 residues.

This clone was seen more than once but under ten times. This chain's CDR3 is CASSHLYPASGSGYTGELFF. DNA of the CDR3: TGTGCCAGCAGCCACCTTTACCCGGCTAGCGGGAGCGGGTACACCGGGGAGCTGTTTTTT. The V and J genes are TRBV3-1 (or the pseudogene TRBV3-2) and TRBJ2-2; 10 bases line up with TRBD2. The CDR3 extends over 20 amino acids. Germline CDR1 LGHDT, CDR2 YNNKEL (reference sequence). J was trimmed by 3 bases and V by 3 bases; bases with no gene match: 16.